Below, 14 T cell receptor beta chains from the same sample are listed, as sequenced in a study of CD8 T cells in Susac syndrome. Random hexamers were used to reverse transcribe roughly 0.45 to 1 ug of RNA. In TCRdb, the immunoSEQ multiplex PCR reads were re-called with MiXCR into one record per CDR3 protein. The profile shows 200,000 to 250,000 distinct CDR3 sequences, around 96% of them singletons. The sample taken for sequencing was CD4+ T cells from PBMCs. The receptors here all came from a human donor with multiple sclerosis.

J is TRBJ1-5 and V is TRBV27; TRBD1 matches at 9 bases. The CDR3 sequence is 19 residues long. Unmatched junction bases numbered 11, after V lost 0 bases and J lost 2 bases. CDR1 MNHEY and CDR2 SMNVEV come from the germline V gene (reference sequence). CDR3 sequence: CASSLSYPGQGLRNQPQHF. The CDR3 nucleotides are TGTGCCAGCAGTTTATCCTACCCGGGACAGGGACTGCGCAATCAGCCCCAGCATTTT.

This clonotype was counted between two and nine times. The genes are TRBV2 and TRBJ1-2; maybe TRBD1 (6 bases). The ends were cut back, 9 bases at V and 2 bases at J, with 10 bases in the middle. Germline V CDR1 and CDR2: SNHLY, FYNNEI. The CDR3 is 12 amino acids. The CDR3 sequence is CASGGGNYGYTF. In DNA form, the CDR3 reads TGTGCCAGTGGAGGGGGGAACTATGGCTACACCTTC.

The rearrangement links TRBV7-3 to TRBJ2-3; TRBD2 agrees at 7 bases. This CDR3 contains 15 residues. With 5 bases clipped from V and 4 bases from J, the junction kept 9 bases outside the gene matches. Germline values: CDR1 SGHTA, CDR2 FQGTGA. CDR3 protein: CASSKGLGRPDTQYF. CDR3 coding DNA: TGTGCCAGCAGCAAAGGACTAGGACGACCAGATACGCAGTATTTT.

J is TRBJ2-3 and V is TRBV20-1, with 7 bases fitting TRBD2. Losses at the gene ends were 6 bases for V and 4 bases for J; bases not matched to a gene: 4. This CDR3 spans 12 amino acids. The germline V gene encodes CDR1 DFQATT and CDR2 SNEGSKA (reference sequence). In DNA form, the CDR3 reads TGCAGTGCGCAACTAGCGTCAGATACGCAGTATTTT. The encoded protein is CSAQLASDTQYF.

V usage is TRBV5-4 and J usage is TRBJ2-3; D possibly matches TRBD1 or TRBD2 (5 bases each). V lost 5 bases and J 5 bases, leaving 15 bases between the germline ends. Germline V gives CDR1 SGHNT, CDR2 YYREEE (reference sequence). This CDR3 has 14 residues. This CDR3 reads CASSPGDLRDTQYF. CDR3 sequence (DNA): TGTGCCAGCAGTCCCGGGGACCTGAGAGATACGCAGTATTTT.

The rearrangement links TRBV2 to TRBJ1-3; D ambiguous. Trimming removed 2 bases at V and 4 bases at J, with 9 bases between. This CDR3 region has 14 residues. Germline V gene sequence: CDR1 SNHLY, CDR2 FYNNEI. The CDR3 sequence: CASSEQQFGNTIYF. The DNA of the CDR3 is TGTGCCAGCAGTGAACAACAGTTCGGAAACACCATATATTTT.

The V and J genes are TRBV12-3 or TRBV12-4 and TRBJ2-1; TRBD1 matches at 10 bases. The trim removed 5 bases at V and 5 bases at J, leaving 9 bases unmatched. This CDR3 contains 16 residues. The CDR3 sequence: CASSPVLGQGNNEQFF. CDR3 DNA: TGTGCCAGCAGTCCCGTGTTGGGACAGGGGAACAATGAGCAGTTCTTC.

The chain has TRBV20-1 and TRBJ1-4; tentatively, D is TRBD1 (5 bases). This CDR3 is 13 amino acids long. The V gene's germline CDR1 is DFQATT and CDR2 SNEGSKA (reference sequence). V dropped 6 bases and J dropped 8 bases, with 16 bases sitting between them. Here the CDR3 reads CSASGNAEEKLFF. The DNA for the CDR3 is TGCAGTGCCTCAGGGAACGCGGAGGAAAAACTGTTTTTT.

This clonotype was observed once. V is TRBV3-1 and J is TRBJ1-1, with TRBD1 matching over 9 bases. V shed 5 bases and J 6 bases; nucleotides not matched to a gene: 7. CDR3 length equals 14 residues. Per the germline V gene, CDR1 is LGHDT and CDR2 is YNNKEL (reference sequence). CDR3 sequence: CASSGRDREAEAFF. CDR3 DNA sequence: TGTGCCAGCAGCGGCCGGGACAGGGAAGCTGAAGCTTTCTTT. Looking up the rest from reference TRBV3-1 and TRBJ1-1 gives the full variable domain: DTAVSQTPKYLVTQMGNDKSIKCEQNLGHDTMYWYKQDSKKFLKIMFSYNNKELIINETVPNRFSPKSPDKAHLNLHINSLELGDSAVYFCASSGRDREAEAFFGQGTRLTVV.

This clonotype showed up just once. CDR3 in DNA: TGTGCCAGCAGCGCTGGACCCAGCTCCTACGAGCAGTACTTC. Translated: CASSAGPSSYEQYF. This chain links TRBV9 with TRBJ2-7; D unresolved. Germline V CDR1 and CDR2: SGDLS, YYNGEE. The CDR3 is made up of 14 amino acids. V shed 3 bases and J shed 0 bases, with 10 bases lying between them.

CDR3 DNA: TGTGCCAGCAGCTTATATACAGGGGCGCGGGGGACCCAGTACTTC. As protein: CASSLYTGARGTQYF. The J gene is TRBJ2-5, the V gene TRBV7-9; D is perhaps TRBD1 (7 bases). V gave up 2 bases and J gave up 7 bases, with 17 bases separating them. CDR1 and CDR2 (germline): SEHNR, FQNEAQ (reference sequence). The CDR3 contains 15 residues. The whole variable domain, remainder taken from reference TRBV7-9 and TRBJ2-5, is DTGVSQNPRHKITKRGQNVTFRCDPISEHNRLYWYRQTLGQGPEFLTYFQNEAQLEKSRLLSDRFSAERPKGSFSTLEIQRTEQGDSAMYLCASSLYTGARGTQYFGPGTRLLVL.

This chain's CDR3 is CASGPGTVNTEAFF. CDR3 nucleotide sequence: TGTGCCAGCGGCCCCGGGACGGTGAACACTGAAGCTTTCTTT. The chain employs TRBV12-3 or TRBV12-4 and TRBJ1-1; maybe TRBD1 (5 bases). This CDR3 contains 14 residues. V dropped 8 bases and J dropped 0 bases, with 13 bases sitting between them.

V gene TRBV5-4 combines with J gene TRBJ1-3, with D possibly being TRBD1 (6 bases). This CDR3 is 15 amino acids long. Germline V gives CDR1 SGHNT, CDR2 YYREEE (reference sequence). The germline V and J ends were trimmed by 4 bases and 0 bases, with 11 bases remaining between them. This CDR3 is CASSTGQISGNTIYF. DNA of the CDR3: TGTGCCAGCAGCACAGGACAGATCTCTGGAAACACCATATATTTT.

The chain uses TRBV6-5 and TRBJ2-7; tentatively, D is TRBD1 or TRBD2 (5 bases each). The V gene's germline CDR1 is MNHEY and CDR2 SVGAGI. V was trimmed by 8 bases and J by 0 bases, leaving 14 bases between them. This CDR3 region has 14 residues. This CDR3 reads CASQASGPSYEQYF. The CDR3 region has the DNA TGTGCCAGCCAGGCGTCGGGACCCTCCTACGAGCAGTACTTC.